This T cell receptor (beta chain) comes out of a study of T-cell reconstitution after alpha-beta-depleted transplantation in children. Unique molecular identifiers featured in how the TCRbeta library was prepared. TCRdb called the PCR reads again in MiXCR, with one record for every CDR3 protein. The table has some 490,000 distinct CDR3 sequences, approximately 12% seen once. Trimming left V 5 bases short and J 2 bases short, with 13 bases between. Germline-derived CDR1 and CDR2 are SQVTM and ANQGSEA. The CDR3 is made up of 13 amino acids. V is TRBV29-1 and J is TRBJ2-7; D may match TRBD1 or TRBD2 (6 bases each). The starting material was PBMCs from the stem cell graft donor, obtained from the stem cell graft. This clonotype was sampled from a human donor who donated a stem cell graft to a child with combined immunodeficiency. The CDR3, as DNA: TGCAGCGTTTCAGGGGACTTAACCTACGAGCAGTACTTC. This gives the protein CSVSGDLTYEQYF.